The clone carrying this T cell receptor beta chain showed up just a few times. Antigen specificity is unknown. This sample is drawn from a study of T cells after yellow fever vaccination. The CDR3 length is 11 residues. With 5 bases removed from V and 9 bases from J, the gap between germline ends came to 8 bases. Universal primer sites and UMIs were introduced during 5'RACE template-switching synthesis of TCR cDNA. TCRdb re-analysed the 5' RACE reads in MiXCR, keeping a single row per CDR3 protein. This repertoire shows some 500,000 distinct CDR3 sequences, about 13% found once; its top ten account for over 13%. Whole-study results and caveats: Though it reached lower strength, the secondary response hit its peak faster, day 5 versus 15. The presence of abundant clonotypes contaminating from the bulk population was possible in FACS-sorted repertoires. Detected again after the booster were most primary-vaccination clones, at roughly 95% CD4 and about 89% CD8.

The V call is TRBV12-3 or TRBV12-4, the J call TRBJ1-5; possible D gene TRBD1, 5 bases. The specimen was PBMCs, collected on the day of the yellow fever booster vaccination. This sequence originates from a man aged 30 to 45 who received the YFV17D yellow fever vaccine. The CDR3 is CASSLQGPQHF. The CDR3 nucleotides are TGTGCCAGCAGTCTCCAGGGGCCCCAGCATTTT.